The 23 T cell receptor beta chains given below trace back to one sample, sequenced in a study of blood T cell repertoires in COVID-19 (dated by TCRdb to 2018 to 2020). To prepare the library, the immunoSEQ multiplex PCR assay was applied. Held by TCRdb, this immuneACCESS table contains in-frame sequences only and omits some clones. Under half of the omission traces to an unresolved V gene where checked; the cause of the rest is unknown. Present in this sample are about 200,000 clones, roughly 85% of which were seen just once. The ten top clones hold 15% to 20% of the sample. The sequencing input was PBMCs or T cells enriched from blood (not recorded which). All receptors come from a middle-aged man who had recovered from COVID-19.

The genes are TRBV7-2 and TRBJ2-3, with TRBD2 matching over 10 bases. Germline CDR1 SGHTA, CDR2 FQGNSA. The CDR3 consists of 15 residues. V trimming: 1 base; J trimming: 3 bases; junction bases outside the gene matches: 1. CDR3 residues: CASSLVSGRTDTQYF. DNA for the CDR3: TGTGCCAGCAGCTTAGTTAGCGGGAGGACAGATACGCAGTATTTT.

The chain is built from TRBV30 and TRBJ1-3; 10 positions agree with TRBD1. In germline, CDR1 is GTSNPN, CDR2 SVGIG (reference sequence). The CDR3 has 17 amino acids. V lost 2 bases, J lost 3 bases, and 10 bases stayed unmatched. CDR3 sequence: CAWSPTGGNIFGNTIYF. For the CDR3, the DNA is TGTGCCTGGAGTCCGACAGGGGGCAATATTTTTGGAAACACCATATATTTT.

This chain connects TRBV13 to TRBJ2-2; TRBD2 aligns across 8 bases. The germline V gene encodes CDR1 PRHDT and CDR2 FYEKMQ (reference sequence). The CDR3 extends over 15 amino acids. V lost 5 bases, J lost 7 bases, and 9 bases stayed unmatched. CDR3 DNA: TGTGCCAGCAGCCATGGGACTAGGAATCACGGGGAGCTGTTTTTT. Its protein is CASSHGTRNHGELFF.

Note on this clone: This specimen includes other DNA sequences encoding the same CDR3. The chain combines TRBV9 with TRBJ2-7; 10 nucleotides agree with TRBD2. This CDR3 region has 16 residues. CDR1 SGDLS and CDR2 YYNGEE come from the germline V gene. Trimming at V came to 0 bases and at J to 2 bases, leaving 5 bases not matched to a gene. The CDR3 region is CASSVAASGGPYEQYF. The CDR3 DNA sequence: TGTGCCAGCAGCGTAGCTGCTAGCGGGGGCCCCTACGAGCAGTACTTC.

The chain employs TRBV6-2 or TRBV6-3 and TRBJ1-5; no clear D. This CDR3 is 13 amino acids long. V lost 3 bases to trimming and J lost 4 bases, with 7 bases between them. CDR1 and CDR2 (germline): MNHEY, SVGEGT. The CDR3 DNA reads TGTGCCAGCAGTTATCGGTTAAATCAGCCCCAGCATTTT. This sequence encodes CASSYRLNQPQHF.

V gene TRBV4-3 combines with J gene TRBJ2-1; weak D call: TRBD2 (6 bases). The CDR3 consists of 16 residues. Trimming removed 1 base at V and 7 bases at J, with 17 bases between. Per germline, CDR1 LGHNA and CDR2 YSLEER. As DNA, the CDR3 is TGCGCCAGCAGCCAAGCCCGGGACTCCGGCGAGAATGAGCAGTTCTTC. Translation: CASSQARDSGENEQFF.

The chain has TRBV5-4 and TRBJ1-4; 9 bases are shared with TRBD1. V shed 3 bases, J shed 10 bases, and the junction held 7 bases outside the gene matches. The CDR3 is made up of 14 amino acids. Germline CDR1 reads SGHNT; CDR2 reads YYREEE (reference sequence). CDR3 sequence: CASSYDRGVGKLFF. CDR3 nucleotide sequence: TGTGCCAGCAGCTACGACAGGGGGGTGGGAAAACTGTTTTTT. Full variable domain (missing parts from reference TRBV5-4 and TRBJ1-4): ETGVTQSPTHLIKTRGQQVTLRCSSQSGHNTVSWYQQALGQGPQFIFQYYREEENGRGNFPPRFSGLQFPNYSSELNVNALELDDSALYLCASSYDRGVGKLFFGSGTQLSVL.

Of note for this clone: A much larger clone sits a single nucleotide away, making a read error possible. The chain combines TRBV12-3 or TRBV12-4 with TRBJ2-7, with unresolved D. There are 11 residues in the CDR3. Trimming left V 6 bases short and J 2 bases short, with 5 bases between. The CDR3 DNA reads as TGTGCCAGCAGCCGCGCCTACGAGCAGTACTTC. Its protein is CASSRAYEQYF.

J is TRBJ2-7 and V is TRBV5-8; no reliable D call. This CDR3 spans 11 amino acids. Germline lookup yields CDR1 SGHTS and CDR2 YDEGEE. Deletions cut 2 bases from V and 6 bases from J, with 6 bases between. This chain's CDR3 is CASSFVSEQYF. The CDR3 DNA reads TGTGCCAGCAGCTTCGTTTCCGAGCAGTACTTC.

This clone was recorded at least ten times. The chain recombines TRBV9 with TRBJ2-5; the match to TRBD1 covers 11 bases. The CDR3 length is 15 residues. With 4 bases clipped from V and 5 bases from J, the junction kept 7 bases outside the gene matches. Germline CDR1 SGDLS, CDR2 YYNGEE. Written as DNA, the CDR3 is TGTGCCAGCAGCTTAGGACAGGGGGCGTCGGAGACCCAGTACTTC. This sequence encodes CASSLGQGASETQYF. Looking up the rest from reference TRBV9 and TRBJ2-5 gives the full variable domain: DSGVTQTPKHLITATGQRVTLRCSPRSGDLSVYWYQQSLDQGLQFLIQYYNGEERAKGNILERFSAQQFPDLHSELNLSSLELGDSALYFCASSLGQGASETQYFGPGTRLLVL.

J is TRBJ1-1 and V is TRBV10-3; a possible D gene is TRBD1 (6 bases). Germline lookup yields CDR1 ENHRY and CDR2 SYGVKD. Deletions cut 6 bases from V and 3 bases from J, with 17 bases between. CDR3 length equals 15 residues. The CDR3 coding sequence is TGTGCCATCAGCACAGGGTTGGGTGATGACACTGAAGCTTTCTTT. It codes for CAISTGLGDDTEAFF.

The chain joins TRBV28 to TRBJ1-5; 8 nucleotides line up with TRBD1. V lost 8 bases to trimming and J lost 7 bases; unmatched junction nucleotides: 13. The CDR3 runs to 15 residues. Germline CDR1 MDHEN, CDR2 SYDVKM. CDR3 coding DNA: TGTGCCAGCTTCACCGCAGGGGGCGAAGGGCAGCCCCAGCATTTT. Protein sequence: CASFTAGGEGQPQHF.

The chain couples TRBV5-6 to TRBJ1-5; 10 bases align to TRBD1. Per germline, CDR1 SGHDT and CDR2 YYEEEE. J gave up 4 bases and V 4 bases, and 11 bases lay outside the gene matches. The CDR3 covers 17 residues. CDR3 DNA: TGTGCCAGCAGCACCTATCCAGGGACAGGGGTAAATCAGCCCCAGCATTTT. Its protein is CASSTYPGTGVNQPQHF. Supplemented by reference TRBV5-6 and TRBJ1-5, the full variable domain reads DAGVTQSPTHLIKTRGQQVTLRCSPKSGHDTVSWYQQALGQGPQFIFQYYEEEERQRGNFPDRFSGHQFPNYSSELNVNALLLGDSALYLCASSTYPGTGVNQPQHFGDGTRLSIL.

This rearrangement joins TRBV7-9 to TRBJ2-1, with 11 bases lining up with TRBD1. V shed 4 bases and J 1 base; nucleotides not matched to a gene: 3. Germline CDR1 reads SEHNR; CDR2 reads FQNEAQ (reference sequence). The CDR3 sequence is 16 residues long. The CDR3 spells CASSSGDRGSYNEQFF. The CDR3 DNA reads TGTGCCAGCAGCTCTGGGGACAGGGGGTCCTACAATGAGCAGTTCTTC.

The V gene is TRBV5-6, the J gene TRBJ2-5; 9 positions agree with TRBD1. V lost 3 bases, J lost 4 bases, and 10 bases stayed unmatched. This CDR3 is 16 amino acids long. Germline V lookup: CDR1 SGHDT, CDR2 YYEEEE. CDR3: CASSSDHRGLPETQYF. As DNA, the CDR3 is TGTGCCAGCAGCTCGGACCACAGGGGGCTCCCAGAGACCCAGTACTTC.

The chain uses TRBV6-5 and TRBJ2-7; the match to TRBD2 covers 7 bases. CDR3 length: 16 residues. Per germline, CDR1 MNHEY and CDR2 SVGAGI. The V and J ends lost 0 bases and 1 base, in that order; junction bases with no gene match: 6. CDR3 DNA sequence: TGTGCCAGCAGTTACTCCGGGGGAGGGCCGTCCTACGAGCAGTACTTC. Translated: CASSYSGGGPSYEQYF.

This clone was observed a few times. The chain is built from TRBV7-9 and TRBJ1-5, with D tentatively TRBD1 (5 bases). This CDR3 is built from 14 residues. V was pared by 4 bases and J by 4 bases, with 11 bases between. Per germline, CDR1 SEHNR and CDR2 FQNEAQ (reference sequence). The CDR3, as DNA: TGTGCCAGCAGCTCCGGGGGGGTTAATCAGCCCCAGCATTTT. Amino acids: CASSSGGVNQPQHF.

About this clone: The limits of the CDR3 on the DNA are not certain, so only TCRdb's listed CDR3 is given. This chain uses TRBV21-1 with TRBJ1-5; the table's D call, TRBD1, has no DNA check behind it. TRBV21-1 is reported as a pseudogene. Counting both end residues, the CDR3 totals 16 amino acids. The CDR3 region is CASSSWGQGAGEPQHF.

The genes are TRBV7-2 and TRBJ2-5; D is possibly TRBD2 (6 bases). CDR3 length equals 14 residues. Germline V gene lookup returns CDR1 SGHTA and CDR2 FQGNSA. V lost 2 bases and J lost 4, with 11 bases in between. The CDR3 sequence is CASSLSGSRETQYF. The CDR3, as DNA: TGTGCCAGCAGCTTATCCGGGAGTAGAGAGACCCAGTACTTC.

The chain uses TRBV27 and TRBJ2-5; D may be TRBD2 (5 bases). This CDR3 is 14 amino acids long. The V and J ends lost 4 bases and 4 bases respectively, with 13 bases between them. Germline assignment: CDR1 MNHEY and CDR2 SMNVEV (reference sequence). CDR3 in amino acids: CASSSFRGGETQYF. CDR3 sequence (DNA): TGTGCCAGCAGTTCCTTCCGGGGTGGAGAGACCCAGTACTTC.

V and J are TRBV19 and TRBJ2-7; D is possibly TRBD2 (5 bases). Trimming took off 5 bases at V and 5 bases at J, with 10 bases between the two ends. The germline V gene has CDR1 LNHDA and CDR2 SQIVND (reference sequence). CDR3 size: 12 residues. The CDR3 DNA reads as TGTGCCAGTAGTCCCATCGGGGACGAGCAGTACTTC. Protein: CASSPIGDEQYF.

This clone is judged medium-sized. The rearrangement joins TRBV6-4 to TRBJ2-1; no clear D gene. The CDR3 covers 13 residues. V was trimmed by 0 bases and J by 6 bases, leaving 6 bases between them. Germline V gene lookup returns CDR1 MRHNA and CDR2 SNTAGT. The CDR3 region has the DNA TGTGCCAGCAGTGACTCGTCTAGCAATGAGCAGTTCTTC. Translated, it gives CASSDSSSNEQFF.

The rearrangement links TRBV2 to TRBJ1-2; 11 bases map to TRBD1. This CDR3 has 16 residues. Per germline, CDR1 SNHLY and CDR2 FYNNEI. V lost 6 bases, J lost 4 bases, and 10 bases stayed unmatched. The CDR3 DNA sequence: TGTGCCAGCAGACCAACGGGGACAGGGGGGGGCTATGGCTACACCTTC. Translating gives CASRPTGTGGGYGYTF.